This T cell receptor (beta chain) stems from a study of T cell responses to AZD1222 COVID-19 vaccine (dated by TCRdb to the early 2020s). In the study overall: AZD1222 recipients with second doses at about 4 weeks or about 12 weeks were pooled, because spike-specific TCR depth and breadth did not differ between schedules. TCR sequencing covered 230 or so trial participants: 200 to 220 given two doses of AZD1222 and about 26 given two doses of MenACWY control vaccine. Enrollment into the trials was organized by age into subgroups of 18-55, 56-69 and 70-plus years, and those subgroups contained roughly 140, 27 and 60 TCR-sequenced participants, respectively.

On this clone itself: The antigen it binds to is not known. Base qualities are missing; no much larger clone stands one base away.

Findings and caveats that apply to the study as a whole: Conclusions about previously exposed vaccinees are limited, since just 5 or 6 AZD1222 recipients were seropositive for SARS-CoV-2 at baseline. Most participants were white British and females outnumbered males, and the authors suggested that clonal diversity may have been underestimated. Because no day 14 peak-response samples were available, the repertoires could be characterized only after the peak T cell response. Reportedly, almost half of the unique spike-specific TCRs recognized epitopes lying outside the regions that are mutated in the B.1.351 and B.1.1.7 variants. The 56-69-year group was small, and its depth increase did not reach significance, likely because of low power. The vaccine-associated CD4 TCRs covered the entire spike protein, and the dominant responses fell in regions 160-218 and 743-854. After two AZD1222 doses, spike-specific TCR breadth and depth were significantly higher than at day 0 and than in MenACWY recipients.

The time point label of this sample denotes: baseline before first vaccination. Vaccinee samples were obtained from the UK trials COV001 and COV002, which included a single-blind randomized controlled phase 2/3 trial of AZD1222 (ChAdOx1 nCoV-19) in healthy adults. For TCRbeta chain sequencing, PBMC samples were collected from trial participants at day 0 and at day 28 after the second dose. The germline V gene (reference sequence) sets CDR1 to SGHKS and CDR2 to YYEKEE. The V and J ends are trimmed by 1 base and 9 bases, leaving 20 bases between them. The CDR3 spans 17 residues, from the cysteine through the phenylalanine. Solely the CDR3 DNA is kept, with 51 bases framed from the first base. The CDR3 regions of human TCRbeta chains were analyzed by immunosequencing. As for how the authors treated the data: Repertoire TCRs were matched against a reference library of SARS-CoV-2-specific TCRs generated with the MIRA antigen-specificity platform. Breadth meant the fraction of unique TCRs that were SARS-CoV-2-associated, whereas depth meant the fraction of total T cells that were SARS-CoV-2-associated. Each spike-specific TCR was assigned to its reactive spike region and to a CD4 or CD8 class using the MIRA data. Log10-transformed breadth and depth values were compared by one-way ANOVA with Sidak's multiple comparisons tests. Not all clones reach the TCRdb copy of this immuneACCESS table, which keeps in-frame sequences only. Checked studies attribute under half of the gap to unresolved V genes and leave the rest unexplained. D and trimming were read from the DNA, whereas the V and J calls and clone size are those reported in that table. A total of 120,000 or so clones appear in this sample, approximately 85% of them only once. The leading ten clones occupy approximately 8.5% of the sample.

The receptor comes from an adult in good health. The V and J genes are TRBV5-5 and TRBJ1-6; no confident D gene assignment can be made. The input for sequencing was peripheral blood, taken on day 0 of AZD1222 vaccination. The nucleotide sequence is given as TGTGCCAGCAGCTTGTTCTTGGCAGCCGAGATTGGTTCACCCCTCCACTTT. The encoded protein is CASSLFLAAEIGSPLHF. When the CDR3 is completed using the reference TRBV5-5 and TRBJ1-6 genes on either side, the full variable domain is DAGVTQSPTHLIKTRGQQVTLRCSPISGHKSVSWYQQVLGQGPQFIFQYYEKEERGRGNFPDRFSARQFPNYSSELNVNALLLGDSALYLCASSLFLAAEIGSPLHFGNGTRLTVT.